What follows describes a single T cell receptor beta chain. Measured with immunoSEQ multiplex PCR; TCRdb has only the in-frame clones, and not every one. Altogether around 60,000 clones are present, around four fifths being singletons, with the ten largest covering more than 15%. The sample comes from a study of identifying expanded T cells in peripheral blood. Collection occurred without any documented infections or immune events in donors. The sample comprised blood. This TCR was sampled from a person aged 18 to 75 in good health.

The CDR3 is CASSLGRGAYEQYF. In DNA form, the CDR3 reads TGTGCCAGCAGCTTAGGTCGGGGAGCCTACGAGCAGTACTTC. The V gene is TRBV7-9, the J gene TRBJ2-7; D might be TRBD2 (5 bases). Germline V gene sequence: CDR1 SEHNR, CDR2 FQNEAQ (reference sequence). V lost 1 base and J 2 bases, leaving 9 bases between the germline ends. The CDR3 loop spans 14 amino acids.